Below are 6 T cell receptor beta chains sequenced from a single sample in a study of response to subunit inactivated influenza vaccine. TCRdb analysed the RT-PCR reads with MiXCR anew, one entry per CDR3 protein. This sample has hundreds of thousands of distinct CDR3 sequences, with about 15% found just once. The sample here was PBMCs from blood, taken 14 to 15 days before vaccination. The receptor set was obtained from a man aged 50 or older who received an inactivated influenza vaccine.

This clonotype occurred a few times. The chain has TRBV6-5 and TRBJ1-3, with unresolved D. Germline CDR1 reads MNHEY; CDR2 reads SVGAGI. This CDR3 has 14 residues. Trimming pared 3 bases from V and 1 base from J, leaving 7 bases between. The DNA of the CDR3 is TGTGCCAGCAGTTATTCCGAGTCTGGAAACACCATATATTTT. Translated, it gives CASSYSESGNTIYF.

The V gene is TRBV4-2, the J gene TRBJ2-1, with D unresolved. Per germline, CDR1 LGHNA and CDR2 YNFKEQ. The CDR3 sequence is 16 residues long. V shed 0 bases and J shed 11 bases, with 20 bases lying between them. The CDR3, as DNA: TGTGCCAGCAGCCAAGATTTGAATATCGGCAATCCTCAGCAGTTCTTC. Its protein product is CASSQDLNIGNPQQFF.

The V gene is TRBV5-3, the J gene TRBJ2-2; D is tentatively TRBD1 or TRBD2 (6 bases each). TRBV5-3 is marked as an open reading frame, function uncertain. Trimming took 1 base from V and 0 from J, leaving 28 bases between them. CDR3 length: 22 residues. The CDR3 loop reads CARSLRSDGLRRGDTNTGELFF. Written as DNA, the CDR3 is TGTGCCAGAAGCTTGAGATCGGATGGCTTGCGGAGGGGGGACACGAACACCGGGGAGCTGTTTTTT.

A few counts support this clonotype. V and J are TRBV5-1 and TRBJ2-3; D might be TRBD2 (5 bases). V gave up 0 bases and J gave up 0 bases, with 8 bases separating them. The CDR3 has 15 amino acids. The V gene's germline CDR1 is SGHRS and CDR2 YFSETQ. The CDR3 region has the DNA TGCGCCAGCAGCTTGGTAGCGATCAGCACAGATACGCAGTATTTT. Residues: CASSLVAISTDTQYF.

This clonotype was recorded at least ten times. The V gene is TRBV25-1, the J gene TRBJ2-1; D might be TRBD1 (6 bases). From germline, CDR1 is MGHDK and CDR2 SYGVNS. The ends were cut back, 6 bases at V and 9 bases at J, with 21 bases in the middle. This CDR3 has 15 residues. The CDR3 DNA reads as TGTGCCAGCAGCTTTCGACCCTCCGTACAGGGTGAGCAGTTCTTC. Protein product: CASSFRPSVQGEQFF.

This clonotype was observed a handful of times. The V call is TRBV4-2, the J call TRBJ2-3; a weak D match, TRBD2 (5 bases). This CDR3 contains 14 residues. V gave up 0 bases and J gave up 5 bases, with 9 bases separating them. Germline V CDR1 and CDR2: LGHNA, YNFKEQ. CDR3 residues: CASSQDYGGDTQYF. DNA for the CDR3: TGTGCCAGCAGCCAAGATTACGGAGGAGATACGCAGTATTTT.